The present TCR beta chain was sequenced within a study of cytomegalovirus exposure and HLA in healthy donors. Germline CDR1 is SQVTM and CDR2 is ANQGSEA. The CDR3 is made up of 12 amino acids. In regard to this clone: The antigen is undetermined. A junction boundary mismatches the germline segment, possibly from a read error.

Study results and limitations: TCR beta chains numbering approximately 150 were designated cytomegalovirus-associated.

The primer mix had 60 Vbeta and 13 Jbeta primers. Measured with immunoSEQ multiplex PCR; TCRdb has only the in-frame clones, and not every one. Found here are 100,000 to 120,000 clones, less than 85% of them singletons; the top ten hold 10% to 15%. Sequenced sample: PBMCs. V usage is TRBV29-1 and J usage is TRBJ2-7, with TRBD1 identical over 9 bases. The origin of this receptor is a man aged 30 to 45 in good health and CMV-seropositive. The CDR3 coding sequence is TGCAGCTCACAGGGGGCCGGAGGGGAGCAGCACTTC. The encoded protein is CSSQGAGGEQHF.